This T cell receptor (beta chain) derives from a study of control samples from healthy donors and cancer patients (dated by TCRdb to 2019 to 2021). Regarding this clone: This clone's antigen is unknown. Base qualities are not recorded, but no much larger clone differs from it by a single base.

CDR1 and CDR2, looked up from the germline V gene, are SGHVS and FQNEAQ. The CDR3 runs 14 residues from the cysteine to the phenylalanine. Just the 42-base CDR3 DNA is kept, in frame starting at base 1. Ends trimmed: V by 5 bases, J by 5 bases; bases unmatched to a gene: 6. Receptor amplification or capture employed the immunoSEQ multiplex PCR assay. TCRdb carries this immuneACCESS record with in-frame sequences only. Its versions omit some clonotypes, under half of them owing to an unresolved V gene in the studies checked, with the rest unexplained. Within this sample are 80,000 or so clones, with roughly 89% of them counted one time only. Clones ranked in the top ten supply around 5.1% of the sample.

Sequenced: blood. The chain is encoded by TRBV7-8 joined to TRBJ1-2; 9 bases in the middle match TRBD1. This TCR came from a man aged 45-60 years in good health. The CDR3 reads CASSLVGTGYGYTF. The nucleotides read TGTGCCAGCAGCCTAGTGGGGACAGGGTATGGCTACACCTTC.